The 3 T cell receptor beta chains in this list originate from one sample, sequenced in a study of T cell responses to AZD1222 COVID-19 vaccine. The repertoire was sequenced with immunoSEQ multiplex PCR; TCRdb's copy has only in-frame clones and lacks some. The sample holds some 150,000 clones; roughly 88% are singletons and the top ten take roughly 3%. Sample: peripheral blood, taken on day 0 of AZD1222 vaccination. All receptors derive from an adult in good health.

The rearrangement joins TRBV4-1 to TRBJ1-4; TRBD1 is a possible D gene (6 bases). Germline CDR1 is MGHRA and CDR2 is YSYEKL. Between the trimmed V and J ends, which lost 1 base and 7 bases, there was a span of 10 bases. The length of the CDR3 is 14 residues. As DNA, the CDR3 is TGCGCCAGCAGCCAAGGGCAGGGGAGTGAAAAACTGTTTTTT. Protein: CASSQGQGSEKLFF.

The chain joins TRBV28 to TRBJ2-7; weak D call: TRBD1 (5 bases). Germline V gene lookup returns CDR1 MDHEN and CDR2 SYDVKM. Between the trimmed V and J ends, which lost 8 bases and 4 bases, there was a span of 15 bases. The CDR3 runs 13 residues. CDR3 sequence: CASFQGWGYEQYF. CDR3 nucleotide sequence: TGTGCCAGCTTTCAGGGATGGGGTTACGAGCAGTACTTC.

The J gene is TRBJ2-7, the V gene TRBV18; 11 nucleotides agree with TRBD2. V dropped 1 base and J dropped 7; count of bases not matched to a gene: 6. Per the germline V gene, CDR1 is KGHSH and CDR2 is LQKENI. The CDR3 consists of 15 residues. The CDR3 loop reads CASSPLGLADREQYF. CDR3 nucleotide sequence: TGTGCCAGCTCACCACTGGGACTAGCGGACCGGGAGCAGTACTTC.